The 18 T cell receptor beta chains below come from one sample, sequenced in a study of Japanese encephalitis immunity and Zika vaccine responses. PBMCs were CFSE-labeled and cultured for more than 5 days with peptide pools at about 0.95 ug/mL each. Unfixed live CD56-CD19-CD16-CD3+CD4+ CFSE-low cells were sorted as proliferating CD4 T cells. From the 5' RACE reads, TCRdb called clonotypes with MiXCR, one entry per CDR3 protein. The repertoire holds around 160 distinct CDR3 sequences, with 2% as singletons. The starting material was antigen-activated CD4+ T cells from blood, cultured, obtained during a Zika inactivated vaccine study. Receptors were obtained from an adult woman who received an inactivated Zika virus vaccine.

This clonotype is classed as large (0.1 to 1%). The chain combines TRBV4-3 with TRBJ1-1; D unclear. Between the trimmed V and J ends, which lost 1 base and 3 bases, there was a span of 12 bases. Looked up from germline, CDR1 is LGHNA and CDR2 is YSLEER. CDR3 length equals 15 residues. The DNA for the CDR3 is TGCGCCAGCAGCCAAGCTGGGATTCTGGACACTGAAGCTTTCTTT. This gives the protein CASSQAGILDTEAFF.

The chain couples TRBV6-1 to TRBJ2-1, with 7 bases aligning to TRBD2. The CDR3 runs 15 residues. The V gene's germline CDR1 is MNHNS and CDR2 SASEGT. V was clipped by 5 bases and J by 3 bases; unmatched bases: 7. The CDR3 DNA follows: TGTGCCAGCAGTCCCAATTGGGGGGGCTACAATGAGCAGTTCTTC. This gives the protein CASSPNWGGYNEQFF.

This clonotype is labeled as large. The chain couples TRBV13 to TRBJ1-1, with 7 bases that match TRBD1. CDR1 PRHDT and CDR2 FYEKMQ come from the germline V gene (reference sequence). Losses at the gene ends were 2 bases for V and 9 bases for J; bases not matched to a gene: 9. CDR3 length: 14 amino acids. CDR3 protein: CASSLSGLTGQAFF. The CDR3 DNA reads TGTGCCAGCAGCTTATCGGGCCTGACAGGGCAAGCTTTCTTT.

By sample share, this clonotype is large (0.1 to 1%). The J gene is TRBJ2-3, the V gene TRBV6-2 or TRBV6-3, with 7 bases lining up with TRBD1. J gave up 3 bases and V 3 bases, and 12 bases lay outside the gene matches. The CDR3 length is 17 residues. From germline, CDR1 is MNHEY and CDR2 SVGEGT. The CDR3 here is CASSYYPRGRWTDTQYF. As DNA, the CDR3 is TGTGCCAGCAGTTATTATCCGAGGGGGCGGTGGACAGATACGCAGTATTTT.

This clonotype is termed large (0.1 to 1%). The chain has TRBV4-3 and TRBJ2-5, with a tentative D call TRBD2 (7 bases). The CDR3 loop spans 15 amino acids. In germline, CDR1 is LGHNA, CDR2 YSLEER. With 4 bases removed from V and 5 bases from J, the gap between germline ends came to 17 bases. The CDR3 DNA reads TGCGCCAGCAGCCTGGTGGGGGGGGGCCAGGAGACCCAGTACTTC. Translation: CASSLVGGGQETQYF.

This clonotype is large within its sample. The J gene is TRBJ2-1, the V gene TRBV2, with a tentative D call TRBD2 (5 bases). There are 15 residues in the CDR3. Trimming cost V 0 bases and J 5 bases, with 11 bases left between them. Germline loops: CDR1 SNHLY, CDR2 FYNNEI. CDR3 DNA sequence: TGTGCCAGCAGTGAAGCGTGGGCGGGTAACAATGAGCAGTTCTTC. Translated: CASSEAWAGNNEQFF.

This clonotype rates as large. This chain connects TRBV3-1 to TRBJ2-1, with 11 positions matching TRBD2. This CDR3 comprises 14 residues. With 5 bases clipped from V and 8 bases from J, the junction kept 5 bases outside the gene matches. From germline, CDR1 is LGHDT and CDR2 YNNKEL (reference sequence). The CDR3 is CASSRPSGGYEQFF. CDR3 nucleotide sequence: TGTGCCAGCAGCAGACCTAGCGGGGGGTATGAGCAGTTCTTC.

This clonotype is large. The gene calls are TRBV5-1 and TRBJ2-7; a weak D match, TRBD2 (6 bases). With 7 bases removed from V and 1 base from J, the gap between germline ends came to 15 bases. The CDR3 has 14 residues. The V gene's germline CDR1 is SGHRS and CDR2 YFSETQ. The CDR3 reads CASRDLSGSYEQYF. DNA of the CDR3: TGCGCCAGCCGGGACCTAAGCGGGTCCTACGAGCAGTACTTC.

This clonotype is large. The V gene is TRBV7-2, the J gene TRBJ2-3; 8 nucleotides line up with TRBD2. V gave up 2 bases and J gave up 2 bases; unmatched junction bases: 6. Germline CDR1 reads SGHTA; CDR2 reads FQGNSA. The CDR3 is 16 amino acids. The CDR3 nucleotides are TGTGCCAGCAGCTTAAGGGCGGGAGGCCCCACAGATACGCAGTATTTT. It yields the protein CASSLRAGGPTDTQYF.

This clonotype was seen only a few times. The chain has TRBV18 and TRBJ2-1; the match to TRBD2 covers 10 bases. The CDR3 length is 17 residues. Per germline, CDR1 KGHSH and CDR2 LQKENI. Unmatched junction bases numbered 14, after V lost 3 bases and J lost 9 bases. CDR3: CASSPGGWLAGVSEQFF. The CDR3 DNA sequence: TGTGCCAGCTCACCGGGAGGTTGGCTAGCGGGAGTGAGTGAGCAGTTCTTC.

This clonotype is hyperexpanded by share. The genes are TRBV5-5 and TRBJ2-5; D might be TRBD1 or TRBD2, each matching 5 bases. Trimming left V 2 bases short and J 2 bases short, with 16 bases between. The CDR3 has 16 amino acids. Germline V lookup: CDR1 SGHKS, CDR2 YYEKEE (reference sequence). DNA of the CDR3: TGTGCCAGCAGCTTTGAGGTTGGGACGGGTCAAGAGACCCAGTACTTC. Encoded protein: CASSFEVGTGQETQYF.

By share of the sample, this clonotype is large. The gene calls are TRBV4-3 and TRBJ1-6; D gene uncertain. Germline V gives CDR1 LGHNA, CDR2 YSLEER. V shed 0 bases and J shed 0 bases, with 9 bases lying between them. This CDR3 is 17 amino acids long. CDR3 DNA: TGCGCCAGCAGCCAAGATTTGGGTAGCTCCTATAATTCACCCCTCCACTTT. Translation: CASSQDLGSSYNSPLHF.

By share of the sample, this clonotype is medium-sized. The chain employs TRBV7-2 and TRBJ1-1, with D possibly being TRBD1 (5 bases). The V gene's germline CDR1 is SGHTA and CDR2 FQGNSA. The CDR3 totals 14 residues. Trimming stripped 2 bases from V and 5 bases from J, with 12 bases between. The DNA of the CDR3 is TGTGCCAGCAGCTTATCGACCAGGGTTACTGAAGCTTTCTTT. This gives the protein CASSLSTRVTEAFF.

Within the sample, this clonotype is hyperexpanded. The rearrangement uses TRBV4-3 and TRBJ2-7, with unresolved D. The ends were cut back, 0 bases at V and 10 bases at J, with 10 bases in the middle. CDR3 length equals 12 residues. Germline-derived CDR1 and CDR2 are LGHNA and YSLEER. The CDR3 protein is CASSQEDSIQYF. The CDR3 coding sequence is TGCGCCAGCAGCCAAGAAGACTCAATCCAGTACTTC.

This clonotype is large. The chain links TRBV4-3 to TRBJ2-2; TRBD1 matches 9 bases. The CDR3 runs 15 residues. Unmatched junction bases numbered 4, after V lost 5 bases and J lost 3 bases. Per the germline V gene, CDR1 is LGHNA and CDR2 is YSLEER. The DNA for the CDR3 is TGCGCCAGCAGCTACAGGGACAGGGACACCGGGGAGCTGTTTTTT. Its protein is CASSYRDRDTGELFF.

This clonotype was seen a handful of times. The rearrangement uses TRBV2 and TRBJ2-1; TRBD2 matches 11 bases. Germline V gene lookup returns CDR1 SNHLY and CDR2 FYNNEI. The CDR3 runs to 16 residues. The J segment lost 0 bases and the V segment lost 5 bases, leaving 3 bases of the junction unmatched. CDR3 region: CASSLGTSGSYNEQFF. CDR3 DNA sequence: TGTGCCAGCAGTCTCGGGACTAGCGGCTCCTACAATGAGCAGTTCTTC.

In this sample, this clonotype is large (0.1 to 1%). This chain uses TRBV18 with TRBJ1-2; 7 nucleotides line up with TRBD1. V gave up 1 base and J gave up 6 bases; unmatched junction bases: 5. Germline lookup yields CDR1 KGHSH and CDR2 LQKENI. The CDR3 has 14 amino acids. CDR3 in DNA: TGTGCCAGCTCACCACGACAGGGTGGAGATGGCTACACCTTC. Translating gives CASSPRQGGDGYTF. Variable domain in full (rest from reference TRBV18 and TRBJ1-2): NAGVMQNPRHLVRRRGQEARLRCSPMKGHSHVYWYRQLPEEGLKFMVYLQKENIIDESGMPKERFSAEFPKEGPSILRIQQVVRGDSAAYFCASSPRQGGDGYTFGSGTRLTVV.

Within the sample, this clonotype is large. The V and J genes are TRBV4-3 and TRBJ1-1; unclear D gene. Germline assignment: CDR1 LGHNA and CDR2 YSLEER. The germline V and J ends were trimmed by 0 bases and 0 bases, with 5 bases remaining between them. The CDR3 is 14 residues long. The CDR3 sequence is CASSQDQVNTEAFF. As DNA, the CDR3 is TGCGCCAGCAGCCAAGATCAGGTGAACACTGAAGCTTTCTTT.